In this sample, the clone carrying this T cell receptor (beta chain) turned up a few times. The researchers obtained blood RNA from unsorted whole blood and also extracted germline DNA. The sample comes from a study of tumor-infiltrating lymphocytes in primary liver carcinoma. The germline V gene has CDR1 SGHRS and CDR2 YFSETQ. CDR3 size: 15 residues. Trimming removed 0 bases from V and 2 bases from J; junction bases left unmatched: 5. With a constant-region primer, TCR beta cDNA was made from 400 to 550 ng of total RNA. Amplification in three nested multiplex PCR rounds with slightly modified ARM-PCR gave rise to TCR beta libraries. The first two PCR rounds, nine to ten cycles each, used TRBV1-TRBV30 forward primers and a C-beta reverse primer. TCRdb processed the multiplex PCR reads anew with MiXCR; each CDR3 protein has one entry. The profile shows 300,000 to 350,000 distinct CDR3 sequences, approximately 64% of them singletons.

The clonotype was recovered from a man aged 40-50 years with primary liver carcinoma and hepatitis B virus infection. The gene calls are TRBV5-1 and TRBJ2-7, with 7 nucleotides matching TRBD2. The sample consisted of peripheral blood. The CDR3 here is CASSLGSSGPYEQYF. The CDR3 DNA reads as TGCGCCAGCAGCTTGGGGTCTAGCGGACCCTACGAGCAGTACTTC.